A selection of T cell receptor beta chains follows, all from one sample in a study of blood T cell repertoires in COVID-19. Assay: immunoSEQ multiplex PCR; the TCRdb copy retains only in-frame clones and omits some. The table lists about 220,000 clones, about 78% of them singletons. The specimen was peripheral blood. The receptors stem from a woman aged 70 to 79 with acute or convalescent COVID-19. Each CDR3 is given with its conserved first and last residue. Each record gives: V gene, J gene, clone size, D gene, CDR3 protein, CDR3 DNA. D genes are given only for firm matches. Clone size is stated in some rows and not others, as once, few, many or a class when expanded.

TRBV10-3	TRBJ2-7	NA	TRBD1	CAISESGQTTGQYF	TGTGCCATCAGTGAGTCGGGACAGACTACGGGGCAGTACTTC
TRBV10-3	TRBJ1-1	NA	NA	CAISESYGGTEAFF	TGTGCCATCAGTGAGTCCTACGGGGGGACTGAAGCTTTCTTT
TRBV14	TRBJ2-5	NA	NA	CASSLYSQETQYF	TGTGCCAGCAGCCTCTATTCGCAAGAGACCCAGTACTTC
TRBV11-2	TRBJ1-2	NA	TRBD1	CASSYLGQGAYGYTF	TGTGCCAGCAGCTACCTCGGACAGGGGGCATATGGCTACACCTTC
TRBV7-8	TRBJ2-7	NA	NA	CASSLTGVNYEQYF	TGTGCCAGCAGCTTAACCGGGGTCAACTACGAGCAGTACTTC
TRBV30	TRBJ1-3	NA	NA	CAWDRQGNTIYF	TGTGCCTGGGACCGACAGGGAAACACCATATATTTT
TRBV4-1	TRBJ1-2	NA	NA	CASSRRGDYGYTF	TGCGCCAGCAGCCGCAGGGGAGACTATGGCTACACCTTC
TRBV29-1	TRBJ2-2	NA	NA	CSVRGLTNTGELFF	TGCAGCGTTAGGGGACTTACGAACACCGGGGAGCTGTTTTTT
TRBV18	TRBJ2-7	NA	NA	CASSPGGEQYF	TGTGCCAGCTCACCGGGGGGCGAGCAGTACTTC
TRBV11-2	TRBJ2-7	NA	NA	CASSLQGYEQYF	TGTGCCAGCAGCTTACAGGGGTACGAGCAGTACTTC
TRBV6-2/TRBV6-3	TRBJ2-7	NA	NA	CASSYLLYEQYF	TGTGCCAGCAGTTATCTCCTCTACGAGCAGTACTTC
TRBV3-1/TRBV3-2	TRBJ2-7	NA	TRBD1	CASSQVAGQGTYEQYF	TGTGCCAGCAGCCAAGTTGCGGGACAGGGGACCTACGAGCAGTACTTC
TRBV5-1	TRBJ1-4	NA	NA	CASRIGQTTNEKLFF	TGCGCCAGCAGAATCGGACAGACAACTAATGAAAAACTGTTTTTT
TRBV11-2	TRBJ2-7	NA	TRBD2	CASSFTSGGTYEQYF	TGTGCCAGCAGCTTTACTAGCGGGGGTACCTACGAGCAGTACTTC
TRBV2	TRBJ2-2	NA	TRBD2	CASRVGLAGNTGELFF	TGTGCCAGCAGAGTGGGACTAGCGGGGAACACCGGGGAGCTGTTTTTT
TRBV2	TRBJ1-2	NA	NA	CASSAQTYYGYTF	TGTGCCAGCAGTGCGCAAACTTACTATGGCTACACCTTC
TRBV4-2	TRBJ2-5	NA	NA	CASSQVRRGQETQYF	TGTGCCAGCAGCCAAGTGCGCAGGGGACAAGAGACCCAGTACTTC
TRBV15	TRBJ2-1	NA	NA	CATSISSGPPYNEQFF	TGTGCCACCAGCATCTCAAGCGGTCCCCCTTACAATGAGCAGTTCTTC
TRBV12-5	TRBJ1-2	few	TRBD1	CASGREAGGLYGYTF	TGTGCTAGTGGACGCGAGGCAGGGGGCCTCTATGGCTACACCTTC
TRBV5-6	TRBJ2-7	NA	NA	CASSLRGLISYEQYF	TGTGCCAGCAGCTTAAGAGGCCTCATATCCTACGAGCAGTACTTC
TRBV6-2/TRBV6-3	TRBJ2-1	few	NA	CASSYKYRGAYNEQFF	TGTGCCAGCAGTTACAAATACCGGGGAGCATACAATGAGCAGTTCTTC
TRBV5-6	TRBJ2-2	once	NA	CASSPLLAENTGELFF	TGTGCCAGCAGCCCGCTCCTGGCGGAGAACACCGGGGAGCTGTTTTTT
TRBV9	TRBJ2-3	NA	NA	CASSAQGVGGGDTQYF	TGTGCCAGCAGCGCCCAAGGGGTTGGGGGAGGAGATACGCAGTATTTT
TRBV6-2/TRBV6-3	TRBJ2-7	NA	NA	CASSSGTLSYEQYF	TGTGCCAGCAGTTCCGGGACTTTGTCCTACGAGCAGTACTTC
TRBV4-3	TRBJ2-2	few	NA	CASSEGGELFF	TGCGCCAGCAGCGAGGGAGGGGAGCTGTTTTTT
TRBV25-1	TRBJ1-2	NA	TRBD1	CASSPTGDQGARGYTF	TGTGCCAGCAGTCCTACGGGGGATCAGGGGGCTAGGGGCTACACCTTC
TRBV6-5	TRBJ2-5	few	NA	CASKSRGGNQETQYF	TGTGCCAGCAAATCGAGGGGGGGTAATCAAGAGACCCAGTACTTC
TRBV18	TRBJ2-5	once	TRBD2	CASARLAGVQETQYF	TGTGCCAGCGCCCGACTAGCGGGGGTACAAGAGACCCAGTACTTC
TRBV29-1	TRBJ1-1	NA	NA	CSVEGQINTEAFF	TGCAGCGTTGAAGGGCAGATTAACACTGAAGCTTTCTTT
TRBV28	TRBJ1-1	NA	TRBD1	CASSPGQGNTEAFF	TGTGCCAGCAGCCCGGGACAGGGGAACACTGAAGCTTTCTTT
TRBV11-2	TRBJ2-5	NA	NA	CASSLSTRIETQYF	TGTGCCAGCAGCTTGTCCACGAGGATAGAGACCCAGTACTTC
TRBV7-9	TRBJ2-7	NA	NA	CASSPPGRFLGDEQYF	TGTGCCAGCAGCCCCCCCGGCCGATTCCTAGGGGACGAGCAGTACTTC
TRBV5-8	TRBJ2-1	NA	NA	CASSFLGASYNEQFF	TGTGCCAGCAGCTTCCTGGGGGCCTCCTACAATGAGCAGTTCTTC
TRBV5-6	TRBJ2-7	NA	NA	CASSTDRLSYEQYF	TGTGCCAGCAGCACTGACAGGCTCTCCTACGAGCAGTACTTC